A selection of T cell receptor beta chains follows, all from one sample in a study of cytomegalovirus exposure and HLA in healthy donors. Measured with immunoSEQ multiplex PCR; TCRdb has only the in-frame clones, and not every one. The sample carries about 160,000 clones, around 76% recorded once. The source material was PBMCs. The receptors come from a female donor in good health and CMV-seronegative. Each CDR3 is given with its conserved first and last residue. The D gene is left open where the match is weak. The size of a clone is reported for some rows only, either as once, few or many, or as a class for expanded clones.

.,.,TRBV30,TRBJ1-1,TGTGCCTGGAGCTGGGGTGACACCCCCCGGGAGGCTTTCTTT,CAWSWGDTPREAFF
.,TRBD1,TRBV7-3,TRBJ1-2,TGTGCCAGCAGCTCTGAGACAGGGAACAACTATGGCTACACCTTC,CASSSETGNNYGYTF
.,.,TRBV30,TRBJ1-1,TGTGCCTGGAGTCTTACATCGAACACTGAAGCTTTCTTT,CAWSLTSNTEAFF
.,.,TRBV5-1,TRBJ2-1,TGCGCCAGCAGCCCCGGGAGAGAGGTCGATGAGCAGTTCTTC,CASSPGREVDEQFF
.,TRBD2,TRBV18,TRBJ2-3,TGTGCCAGCTCACCAGCGGGAGGGCCGGTCACAGATACGCAGTATTTT,CASSPAGGPVTDTQYF
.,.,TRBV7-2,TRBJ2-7,TGTGCCAGCAGCTTAGGGTCGTCGGGAACTTACGAGCAGTACTTC,CASSLGSSGTYEQYF
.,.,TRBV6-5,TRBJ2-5,TGTGCCAGCAGTTCGGGTTCCCTCGGAGTGGGAGAGCAGTACTTC,CASSSGSLGVGEQYF
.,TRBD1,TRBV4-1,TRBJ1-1,TGCGCCAGCAGCCACGCGACAGGGGGCAAGAACACTGAAGCTTTCTTT,CASSHATGGKNTEAFF
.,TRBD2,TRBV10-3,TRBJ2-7,TGTGCCATTGGACTAGCGGGGGGGGCCTCCTACGAGCAGTACTTC,CAIGLAGGASYEQYF
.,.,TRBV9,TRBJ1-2,TGTGCCAGCAGCGTAGCTATCACAGGGAGCTATGGCTACACCTTC,CASSVAITGSYGYTF
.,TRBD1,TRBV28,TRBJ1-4,TGTGCCAGCAGATCGCAGGGGGCGGGCGAAAAACTGTTTTTT,CASRSQGAGEKLFF
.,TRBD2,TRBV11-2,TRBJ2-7,TGTGCCAGCAGCTTAAATCGCGGGGGGTCCTACGAGCAGTACTTC,CASSLNRGGSYEQYF
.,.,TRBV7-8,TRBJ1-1,TGTGCCAGCAGATGGGGAGGAGACTATGACCCTGAAGCTTTCTTT,CASRWGGDYDPEAFF
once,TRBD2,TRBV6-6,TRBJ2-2,TGTGCCAGCACGCTAGCGGGAGGGCCGTTCACCGGGGAGCTGTTTTTT,CASTLAGGPFTGELFF
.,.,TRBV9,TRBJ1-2,TGTGCCAGCAGCGTAGCCGGCTATGGCTACACCTTC,CASSVAGYGYTF
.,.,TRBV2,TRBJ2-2,TGTGCCAGCAGGGGTGAGGCGTACACCGGGGAGCTGTTTTTT,CASRGEAYTGELFF
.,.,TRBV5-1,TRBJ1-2,TGCGCCAGCAGCTCCCTAGCGGGGCTCGGCGGCTACACCTTC,CASSSLAGLGGYTF
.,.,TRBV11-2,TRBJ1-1,TGTGCCAGCAGCTTAAACGGTGTCACTGAAGCTTTCTTT,CASSLNGVTEAFF
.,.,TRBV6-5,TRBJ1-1,TGTGCCACCAACAGGCGGATGAACACTGAAGCTTTCTTT,CATNRRMNTEAFF
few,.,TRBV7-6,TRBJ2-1,TGTGCCAGCAGCCGTGACAGCTACAATGAGCAGTTCTTC,CASSRDSYNEQFF
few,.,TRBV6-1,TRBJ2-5,TGTGCCTGGCGAGAGGCGGGCCAAGAGACCCAGTACTTC,CAWREAGQETQYF
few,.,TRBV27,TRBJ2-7,TGTGCCAGCATTTCCCTCGAGGACAACTCCTACGAGCAGTACTTC,CASISLEDNSYEQYF
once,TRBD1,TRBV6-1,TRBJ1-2,TGTGCCAGCAGTGGAGGGGGACAGGGCTTATATGGCTACACCTTC,CASSGGGQGLYGYTF
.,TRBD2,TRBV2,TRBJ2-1,TGTGCCAGCATCCTAGCGGGGTACAATGAGCAGTTCTTC,CASILAGYNEQFF
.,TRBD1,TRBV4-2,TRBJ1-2,TGTGCCAGCAGCCAAAGCCGGACAGGGCTGAAGCACACCTTC,CASSQSRTGLKHTF
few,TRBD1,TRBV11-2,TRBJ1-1,TGTGCCAGCGGACTGGGACAGTCAACTACTGAAGCTTTCTTT,CASGLGQSTTEAFF
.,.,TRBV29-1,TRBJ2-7,TGCAGCGTTGAAACCGCCGGGAGCTCCTACGAGCAGTACTTC,CSVETAGSSYEQYF
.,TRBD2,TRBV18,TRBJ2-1,TGTGCCAGCTCACCGGGACTAGCGGCCAATGAGCAGTTCTTC,CASSPGLAANEQFF
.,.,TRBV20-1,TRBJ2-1,TGCAGTGCCCTCCCAGTCTGGGAGCAGTTCTTC,CSALPVWEQFF
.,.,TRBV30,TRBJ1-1,TGTGCCATAAACGGGGGGCCTTCGAACACTGAAGCTTTCTTT,CAINGGPSNTEAFF
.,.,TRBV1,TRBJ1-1,TGCACCAGCAGCCAAGTTGAGGGGGCAGGAACTGAAGCTTTCTTT,CTSSQVEGAGTEAFF
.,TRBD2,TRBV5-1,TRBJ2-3,TGCGCCAGCAGTTTACCCCTACTAGCGGGGGGCCTGGATACGCAGTATTTT,CASSLPLLAGGLDTQYF
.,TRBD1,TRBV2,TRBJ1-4,TGTGCCAGCAGCCAACAGGGGGGGAATGAAAAACTGTTTTTT,CASSQQGGNEKLFF
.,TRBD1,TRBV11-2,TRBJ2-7,TGTGCCAGCAGCCTCGCCGGGACAGGGACAGACGAGCAGTACTTC,CASSLAGTGTDEQYF
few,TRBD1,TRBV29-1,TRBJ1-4,TGCAGCGTTATCCGACAGGGGGCGCGCGAAAAACTGTTTTTT,CSVIRQGAREKLFF
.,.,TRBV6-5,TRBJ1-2,TGTGCCAGCAGGGGGAGACTGGGAGGGGATGGCTACACCTTC,CASRGRLGGDGYTF
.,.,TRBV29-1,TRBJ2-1,TGCAGCGTTTCCGGGAGCAATGAGCAGTTCTTC,CSVSGSNEQFF
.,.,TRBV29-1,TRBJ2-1,TGCAGCGTGCTTAGCGGTTACGCCTACAATGAGCAGTTCTTC,CSVLSGYAYNEQFF
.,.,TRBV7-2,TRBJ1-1,TGTGCCAGCAGCCTACGAGGGGGGGGTTGGAACACTGAAGCTTTCTTT,CASSLRGGGWNTEAFF
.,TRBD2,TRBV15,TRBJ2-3,TGTGCCACCTTACCGTGGACTAGCGGGGGGGCGACAGATACGCAGTATTTT,CATLPWTSGGATDTQYF
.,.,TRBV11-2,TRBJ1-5,TGTGCCAGCAGCCCCCTGGCCCATCAGCCCCAGCATTTT,CASSPLAHQPQHF
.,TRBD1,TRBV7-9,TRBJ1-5,TGTGCCAGCAGCTTGGGACAGGGGGCGAGTCAGCCCCAGCATTTT,CASSLGQGASQPQHF
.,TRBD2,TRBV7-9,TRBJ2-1,TGTGCCAGCAACCATCTAGCGGGAGGAATCAATGAGCAGTTCTTC,CASNHLAGGINEQFF
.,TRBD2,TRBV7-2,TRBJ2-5,TGTGCCAGCAGCTTAGGACTAGCGGGAGGCCAAGAGACCCAGTACTTC,CASSLGLAGGQETQYF
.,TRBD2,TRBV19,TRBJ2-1,TGTGCCAGTAGTTCGACTAGCGGGTCCTACAATGAGCAGTTCTTC,CASSSTSGSYNEQFF
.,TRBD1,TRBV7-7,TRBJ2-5,TGTGCCAGCAGCCTGGACAGGCATGAGACCCAGTACTTC,CASSLDRHETQYF
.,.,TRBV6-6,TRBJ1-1,TGTGCCAGCACCGCAGGGGTTATGAACACTGAAGCTTTCTTT,CASTAGVMNTEAFF
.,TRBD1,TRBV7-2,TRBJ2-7,TGTGCCAGCAGCCCTCGCGGACAGGCCTACTACGAGCAGTACTTC,CASSPRGQAYYEQYF
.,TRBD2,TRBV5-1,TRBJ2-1,TGCGCCAGCAGCTTAACTCCTAGCGGGGGGGCCCGTAATGAGCAGTTCTTC,CASSLTPSGGARNEQFF
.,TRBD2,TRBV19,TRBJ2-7,TGTGCCAGTAGTCCGACTAGCCCAAACTCCTACGAGCAGTACTTC,CASSPTSPNSYEQYF